These 5 T cell receptor beta chains originate from one sample sequenced in a study of spatial heterogeneity in lung cancer. Time point in this sample: sample taken at primary tumor resection. Unsorted whole RNA from tumor, nontumor lung or frozen PBMC underwent sequencing. TCRdb re-derived calls from the 5' RACE reads in MiXCR, one entry per CDR3 protein. Here the sample spans 9,500 to 14,000 distinct CDR3 sequences, around 3.9% being singletons. This material consisted of normal lung tissue next to the tumor, taken at surgery. These receptor sequences come from a male donor with early-stage non-small cell lung cancer.

This clonotype has ten or more counts. This beta chain is an off-target read within a library intended for alpha chains, so its frequency means little. This chain links TRBV7-2 with TRBJ2-1; tentatively, D is TRBD1 or TRBD2 (6 bases each). V was cut by 0 bases and J by 0 bases, with 15 bases left in between. Germline values: CDR1 SGHTA, CDR2 FQGNSA. The CDR3 extends over 18 amino acids. The CDR3: CASSLARSGALSYNEQFF. The CDR3, as DNA: TGTGCCAGCAGCTTAGCAAGATCGGGGGCCCTCTCCTACAATGAGCAGTTCTTC. Complete variable domain (other parts from reference TRBV7-2 and TRBJ2-1): GAGVSQSPSNKVTEKGKDVELRCDPISGHTALYWYRQSLGQGLEFLIYFQGNSAPDKSGLPSDRFSAERTGGSVSTLTIQRTQQEDSAVYLCASSLARSGALSYNEQFFGPGTRLTVL.

This clonotype was observed at least ten times. This beta chain lies outside the target of a library built for alpha chains; its clone size means little. This chain links TRBV5-1 with TRBJ1-4; perhaps TRBD1 as D (6 bases). The CDR3 runs to 15 residues. Germline V gene data show CDR1 as SGHRS and CDR2 as YFSETQ. Trimming took 0 bases from V and 7 from J, leaving 13 bases between them. CDR3 region: CASSLVPGGLEKLFF. CDR3 in DNA: TGCGCCAGCAGCTTGGTCCCCGGGGGCCTTGAAAAACTGTTTTTT.

This clonotype was counted many times. This beta chain lies outside the target of a library built for alpha chains; its clone size means little. The chain joins TRBV12-3 or TRBV12-4 to TRBJ1-6, with 12 bases fitting TRBD1. CDR3 length: 15 residues. With V trimmed by 6 bases and J by 6 bases, 3 bases remained unmatched. CDR3 in amino acids: CASRGQGAINSPLHF. The CDR3, as DNA: TGTGCCAGCAGGGGACAGGGGGCAATTAATTCACCCCTCCACTTT.

By its share, this clonotype is medium-sized. This beta chain was picked up by a library intended for alpha chains and is off target, so its count carries little meaning. The J gene is TRBJ1-2, the V gene TRBV28, with a weak D call TRBD1 (5 bases). Trimming shortened V by 3 bases and J by 4 bases, and 15 bases separated the two germline ends. This CDR3 contains 15 residues. The germline gives CDR1 MDHEN, CDR2 SYDVKM. CDR3 nucleotide sequence: TGTGCCAGCAGTTTTCGGGTCGGACAACGCTATGGCTACACCTTC. The encoded protein is CASSFRVGQRYGYTF.

This clonotype occurred many times. The library was designed around alpha chains, so this beta chain is a stray read whose abundance carries little weight. The chain employs TRBV5-5 and TRBJ1-1, with unresolved D. The ends were cut back, 0 bases at V and 5 bases at J, with 5 bases in the middle. The CDR3 consists of 12 residues. In germline, CDR1 is SGHKS, CDR2 YYEKEE (reference sequence). The CDR3 sequence is CASSLVWTEAFF. CDR3 nucleotide sequence: TGTGCCAGCAGCTTGGTTTGGACTGAAGCTTTCTTT.